The 30 T cell receptor beta chains given below trace back to one sample, sequenced in a study of blood T cell repertoires in COVID-19. Repertoires were generated with immunoSEQ multiplex PCR, while TCRdb's copy carries only in-frame clones and drops some. The sample includes some 30,000 clones, 87% seen only once; the top ten take approximately 5.4%. Sequenced input: peripheral blood. The receptors were sampled from a man aged 55 to 69 with active COVID-19.

The chain joins TRBV27 to TRBJ2-1; perhaps TRBD2 as D (5 bases). CDR3 length equals 14 residues. Trimming took 6 bases from V and 0 from J, leaving 9 bases between them. Germline V CDR1 and CDR2: MNHEY, SMNVEV (reference sequence). The chain's CDR3 is CASSRGSSYNEQFF. As DNA, the CDR3 is TGTGCCAGCAGCCGGGGTAGCTCCTACAATGAGCAGTTCTTC.

This clone was seen only once. The V gene is TRBV7-8, the J gene TRBJ2-7; D unresolved. V lost 5 bases to trimming and J lost 2 bases, with 10 bases between them. The CDR3 is 13 residues long. The germline V gene encodes CDR1 SGHVS and CDR2 FQNEAQ. CDR3 nucleotide sequence: TGTGCCAGCAGCACACAGCCCCCCTACGAGCAGTACTTC. It translates to CASSTQPPYEQYF.

The chain has TRBV5-1 and TRBJ1-4, with D perhaps TRBD1 (5 bases). The CDR3 is 14 amino acids. Germline V CDR1 and CDR2: SGHRS, YFSETQ. V lost 0 bases, J lost 2 bases, and 5 bases lay in between. CDR3 in amino acids: CASSLAGTNEKLFF. CDR3 in DNA: TGCGCCAGCAGCTTGGCAGGGACTAATGAAAAACTGTTTTTT.

The chain uses TRBV28 and TRBJ1-3; possible D gene TRBD1, 5 bases. The CDR3 consists of 15 residues. Trimming removed 3 bases from V and 2 bases from J, with 11 bases in between. Germline CDR1 reads MDHEN; CDR2 reads SYDVKM. This CDR3 is CASSFRGTTGNTIYF. CDR3 DNA: TGTGCCAGCAGTTTCCGGGGGACGACTGGAAACACCATATATTTT.

J is TRBJ2-6 and V is TRBV15; D is unclear. Trimming pared 0 bases from V and 0 bases from J, leaving 9 bases between. The germline V gene has CDR1 LNHNV and CDR2 YYDKDF (reference sequence). This CDR3 is built from 17 residues. The CDR3 is CATSRDIAGSGANVLTF. The CDR3 DNA is TGTGCCACCAGCAGAGATATCGCCGGCTCTGGGGCCAACGTCCTGACTTTC.

The rearrangement joins TRBV11-2 to TRBJ2-2, with 7 bases fitting TRBD1. V dropped 1 base and J dropped 0; count of bases not matched to a gene: 2. There are 16 residues in the CDR3. Germline lookup yields CDR1 SGHAT and CDR2 FQNNGV. As DNA, the CDR3 is TGTGCCAGCAGCTTAGTTGGGACAGCGAACACCGGGGAGCTGTTTTTT. Translated, it gives CASSLVGTANTGELFF.

This chain uses TRBV10-3 with TRBJ2-2; a possible D gene is TRBD2 (7 bases). Germline-derived CDR1 and CDR2 are ENHRY and SYGVKD. The length of the CDR3 is 17 residues. V was pared by 0 bases and J by 4 bases, with 15 bases between. This CDR3 reads CAISESSGGGRTGELFF. For the CDR3, the DNA is TGTGCCATCAGTGAGTCCTCGGGCGGGGGCCGCACCGGGGAGCTGTTTTTT.

CDR3 bases: TGTGCCAGCAGTGGGACACTCACCTCGAGCACAGATACGCAGTATTTT. Translating gives CASSGTLTSSTDTQYF. This chain uses TRBV6-4 with TRBJ2-3; TRBD1 is a possible D gene (5 bases). CDR3 length: 16 amino acids. Germline V lookup: CDR1 MRHNA, CDR2 SNTAGT. V lost 4 bases, J lost 0 bases, and 14 bases lay in between.

This clone was picked up a small number of times. The genes are TRBV28 and TRBJ1-5, with TRBD1 as a possible D gene (5 bases). The CDR3 runs 16 residues. Germline lookup yields CDR1 MDHEN and CDR2 SYDVKM. V dropped 5 bases and J dropped 3 bases, with 17 bases sitting between them. The CDR3 sequence: CASSAPYDSHNQPQHF. CDR3 coding DNA: TGTGCCAGCAGTGCACCGTATGACAGCCACAATCAGCCCCAGCATTTT. The whole variable domain, filled in from reference TRBV28 and TRBJ1-5, reads DVKVTQSSRYLVKRTGEKVFLECVQDMDHENMFWYRQDPGLGLRLIYFSYDVKMKEKGDIPEGYSVSREKKERFSLILESASTNQTSMYLCASSAPYDSHNQPQHFGDGTRLSIL.

By frequency in the sample, this clone is medium-sized. This sequence joins TRBV6-2 or TRBV6-3 and TRBJ1-3; TRBD1 aligns across 9 bases. Germline assignment: CDR1 MNHEY and CDR2 SVGEGT. V trimming: 2 bases; J trimming: 3 bases; junction bases outside the gene matches: 8. The CDR3 extends over 17 amino acids. This chain's CDR3 is CASSYRDRVLDGNTIYF. The CDR3 DNA reads TGTGCCAGCAGTTACCGGGACAGGGTGTTGGATGGAAACACCATATATTTT.

The chain couples TRBV7-6 to TRBJ2-1; 9 positions match TRBD2. This CDR3 spans 19 amino acids. Unmatched junction bases numbered 9, after V lost 0 bases and J lost 0 bases. The germline CDR1 and CDR2 sequences are SGHVS and FNYEAQ. The CDR3 here is CASSLANLAGTSSYNEQFF. DNA for the CDR3: TGTGCCAGCAGCTTAGCGAATCTAGCGGGAACGAGCTCCTACAATGAGCAGTTCTTC.

The CDR3 reads CASSLAASLNTEAFF. The CDR3 DNA sequence: TGCGCCAGCAGCTTGGCCGCGTCCCTGAACACTGAAGCTTTCTTT. The rearrangement joins TRBV5-1 to TRBJ1-1; no clear D gene. Germline-derived CDR1 and CDR2 are SGHRS and YFSETQ. This CDR3 comprises 15 residues. The V end lost 0 bases, the J end lost 0 bases, and 9 bases lay between the germline ends.

The gene calls are TRBV19 and TRBJ2-5; 12 positions match TRBD2. The ends lost 4 bases at V and 4 bases at J; junction bases unmatched: 13. This CDR3 has 18 residues. Germline-derived CDR1 and CDR2 are LNHDA and SQIVND (reference sequence). The CDR3 sequence is CASSKSLPGLAGPETQYF. CDR3 coding DNA: TGTGCCAGTAGTAAATCTCTTCCCGGACTAGCGGGGCCAGAGACCCAGTACTTC.

This clone was observed a single time. This chain joins TRBV18 and TRBJ2-7; 8 nucleotides match TRBD1. The CDR3 totals 16 residues. The V and J ends lost 1 base and 7 bases, in that order; junction bases with no gene match: 12. The germline V gene has CDR1 KGHSH and CDR2 LQKENI. In DNA, the CDR3 is TGTGCCAGCTCACCACGGGGGGCCGGACAGGGACGGGAGCAGTACTTC. Protein: CASSPRGAGQGREQYF.

The chain recombines TRBV6-6 with TRBJ2-5, with D tentatively TRBD2 (7 bases). This CDR3 comprises 13 residues. V gave up 5 bases and J gave up 1 base, with 8 bases separating them. CDR1 and CDR2 (germline): MNHNY, SVGAGI (reference sequence). CDR3 sequence reads: CASSAGAQETQYF. CDR3 sequence (DNA): TGTGCCAGCAGTGCGGGGGCCCAAGAGACCCAGTACTTC.

This clone appeared once. V gene TRBV18 combines with J gene TRBJ2-5; D uncertain. This CDR3 is 13 amino acids long. The V end lost 4 bases, the J end lost 2 bases, and 8 bases lay between the germline ends. Germline V CDR1 and CDR2: KGHSH, LQKENI. CDR3 in amino acids: CASSLGSQETQYF. The CDR3 DNA follows: TGTGCCAGCTCACTCGGGTCACAAGAGACCCAGTACTTC. The full variable domain, in which reference TRBV18 and TRBJ2-5 provide the parts outside the CDR3, is NAGVMQNPRHLVRRRGQEARLRCSPMKGHSHVYWYRQLPEEGLKFMVYLQKENIIDESGMPKERFSAEFPKEGPSILRIQQVVRGDSAAYFCASSLGSQETQYFGPGTRLLVL.

This chain links TRBV18 with TRBJ2-1; 7 bases are a match to TRBD2. The CDR3 has 14 amino acids. The V and J ends lost 6 bases and 5 bases, in that order; junction bases with no gene match: 7. Germline CDR1 KGHSH, CDR2 LQKENI. The CDR3 is CASSPGLGDNEQFF. In DNA, the CDR3 is TGTGCCAGCTCGCCAGGACTAGGGGACAATGAGCAGTTCTTC.

The chain joins TRBV7-2 to TRBJ1-5, with 7 bases lining up with TRBD1. V dropped 3 bases and J dropped 11; count of bases not matched to a gene: 7. This CDR3 comprises 13 residues. Germline CDR1 SGHTA, CDR2 FQGNSA. CDR3 in DNA: TGTGCCAGCAGCTTTAACAGGGGAGAGGCCCAGCATTTT. Translated, it gives CASSFNRGEAQHF.

This clone was found once. The gene calls are TRBV18 and TRBJ2-1, with 8 bases that match TRBD2. The CDR3 is made up of 17 amino acids. CDR1 and CDR2 from the germline V gene are KGHSH and LQKENI. Unmatched junction bases numbered 11, after V lost 3 bases and J lost 4 bases. CDR3 DNA sequence: TGTGCCAGCTCACCTTCCGGACTAGCAGGCGGGTACAATGAGCAGTTCTTC. Its translation: CASSPSGLAGGYNEQFF.

CDR3 nucleotide sequence: TGTGCCAGCAGTCTTGGAGGTTTTGGGTACAATGAGCAGTTCTTC. Translating it yields CASSLGGFGYNEQFF. The chain joins TRBV27 to TRBJ2-1; maybe TRBD2 (5 bases). The CDR3 is 15 amino acids. Per the germline V gene, CDR1 is MNHEY and CDR2 is SMNVEV (reference sequence). The V gene lost 5 bases and the J gene lost 4 bases, with 15 bases spanning the gap.

V usage is TRBV14 and J usage is TRBJ2-2; D ambiguous. V gave up 0 bases and J gave up 1 base, with 12 bases separating them. CDR3 length: 17 amino acids. CDR1 and CDR2 from the germline V gene are SGHDN and FVKESK. CDR3 coding DNA: TGTGCCAGCAGCCAAGAATGGTCAGTTTGGAACACCGGGGAGCTGTTTTTT. Its translation: CASSQEWSVWNTGELFF.

The V gene is TRBV25-1, the J gene TRBJ2-1; the match to TRBD2 covers 9 bases. J was trimmed by 7 bases and V by 4 bases; bases with no gene match: 14. The germline CDR1 and CDR2 sequences are MGHDK and SYGVNS. This CDR3 has 17 residues. CDR3 in amino acids: CASSASGTSLGRNEQFF. In nucleotides, the CDR3 is TGTGCCAGCAGTGCGTCCGGGACTAGCCTTGGGCGGAATGAGCAGTTCTTC.

The chain has TRBV6-1 and TRBJ2-5; tentatively, D is TRBD2 (7 bases). The CDR3 has 14 residues. Germline loops: CDR1 MNHNS, CDR2 SASEGT. Trimming took off 2 bases at V and 5 bases at J, with 12 bases between the two ends. CDR3 sequence (DNA): TGTGCCAGCAGTGAATGGGGGGGGCTCGAGACCCAGTACTTC. This gives the protein CASSEWGGLETQYF.

This chain links TRBV5-1 with TRBJ1-1, with a possible D match to TRBD1 (6 bases). This CDR3 is 15 amino acids long. The V and J ends lost 4 bases and 1 base respectively, with 14 bases between them. Germline V gives CDR1 SGHRS, CDR2 YFSETQ. This CDR3 is CASSEGVVKNTEAFF. Here the CDR3 DNA reads TGCGCCAGCAGCGAGGGGGTTGTTAAGAACACTGAAGCTTTCTTT.

The V gene is TRBV10-3, the J gene TRBJ2-5; 7 bases line up with TRBD2. J lost 9 bases, V lost 2 bases, and 0 bases had no gene match. Germline V gene data show CDR1 as ENHRY and CDR2 as SYGVKD. The CDR3 is 11 amino acids. CDR3 in DNA: TGTGCCATCAGTGAGGGGGGGGCCCAGTACTTC. Its protein is CAISEGGAQYF.

This chain links TRBV7-3 with TRBJ2-3; D not certain. The germline V and J ends were trimmed by 2 bases and 0 bases, with 9 bases remaining between them. The germline CDR1 and CDR2 sequences are SGHTA and FQGTGA. There are 15 residues in the CDR3. The CDR3 DNA reads TGTGCCAGCAGCTTAGTAGCAACTAGCACAGATACGCAGTATTTT. It translates to CASSLVATSTDTQYF.

The V gene is TRBV5-5, the J gene TRBJ2-3, with 11 positions matching TRBD1. From germline, CDR1 is SGHKS and CDR2 YYEKEE (reference sequence). This CDR3 contains 16 residues. V dropped 0 bases and J dropped 3; count of bases not matched to a gene: 3. The CDR3 protein is CASSLGGTGGTDTQYF. The CDR3 DNA reads as TGTGCCAGCAGCTTGGGAGGGACAGGGGGGACAGATACGCAGTATTTT.

This clone was counted once. This chain joins TRBV9 and TRBJ1-3, with D uncertain. The CDR3 runs 15 residues. CDR1 is SGDLS and CDR2 is YYNGEE in the germline V gene. Trimming cost V 4 bases and J 0 bases, with 11 bases left between them. CDR3 bases: TGTGCCAGCAGCCGAGAGGGTCACTCTGGAAACACCATATATTTT. Amino acid sequence: CASSREGHSGNTIYF.

This rearrangement joins TRBV6-5 to TRBJ2-7; the match to TRBD1 covers 9 bases. CDR1 and CDR2 from the germline V gene are MNHEY and SVGAGI. The length of the CDR3 is 12 residues. The trim removed 6 bases at V and 12 bases at J, leaving 9 bases unmatched. Here the CDR3 reads CASRKTTGGLYF. DNA for the CDR3: TGTGCCAGCAGGAAAACGACAGGGGGTCTGTACTTC.

The chain combines TRBV19 with TRBJ2-7; possibly TRBD2 for D (6 bases). Trimming shortened V by 1 base and J by 0 bases, and 7 bases separated the two germline ends. Germline V gene data show CDR1 as LNHDA and CDR2 as SQIVND (reference sequence). This CDR3 comprises 14 residues. The CDR3 coding sequence is TGTGCCAGTAGTATAGGCGGGAACTCCTACGAGCAGTACTTC. It codes for CASSIGGNSYEQYF.